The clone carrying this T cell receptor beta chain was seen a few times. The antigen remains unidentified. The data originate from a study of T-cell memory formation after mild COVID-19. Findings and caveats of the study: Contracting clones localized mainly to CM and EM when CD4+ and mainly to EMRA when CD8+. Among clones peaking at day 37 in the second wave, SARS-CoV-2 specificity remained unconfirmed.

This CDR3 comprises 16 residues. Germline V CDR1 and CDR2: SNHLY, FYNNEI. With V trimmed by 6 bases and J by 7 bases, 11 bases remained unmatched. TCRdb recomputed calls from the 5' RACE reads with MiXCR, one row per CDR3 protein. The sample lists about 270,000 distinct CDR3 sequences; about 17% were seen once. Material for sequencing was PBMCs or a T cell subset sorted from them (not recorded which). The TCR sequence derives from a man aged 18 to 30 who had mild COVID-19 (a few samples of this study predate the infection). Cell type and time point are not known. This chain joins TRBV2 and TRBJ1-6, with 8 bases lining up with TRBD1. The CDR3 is CASRKAGGGLNSPLHF. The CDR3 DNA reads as TGTGCCAGCAGAAAAGCAGGGGGCGGGTTGAATTCACCCCTCCACTTT.